The present entry profiles one T cell receptor (beta chain) with its context. What it binds is not known. Other DNA sequences of this sample code for an identical CDR3. The record originates from a study of cytomegalovirus exposure and HLA in healthy donors. Study results and limitations: In vitro work confirmed that three CMV-associated chains recognize CMV antigens. Reportedly, cytomegalovirus status was diagnosed with high sensitivity and specificity.

V was shortened by 0 bases and J by 0 bases, with 9 bases between the two germline ends. Germline CDR1 is SGDLS and CDR2 is YYNGEE. This CDR3 has 15 amino acids. This table comes from immunoSEQ multiplex PCR, and its TCRdb copy is limited to in-frame clones, with some not included. The table shows approximately 97,000 clones, with about 95% occurring only once. What was sequenced was PBMCs. The V gene is TRBV9, the J gene TRBJ1-1, with D unclear. This sequence originates from a young woman in good health and CMV-seronegative. CDR3: CASSVEPVMNTEAFF. In DNA, the CDR3 is TGTGCCAGCAGCGTAGAACCAGTAATGAACACTGAAGCTTTCTTT.